This T cell receptor beta chain was documented in a study of CD8 T cells in Susac syndrome. V was shortened by 3 bases and J by 2 bases, with 10 bases between the two germline ends. The CDR3 sequence is 14 residues long. CDR1 is MGHDK, CDR2 SYGVNS, per germline. RNA totalling about 0.5 to 1 ug underwent reverse transcription with random hexamers. TCRdb independently ran MiXCR on the immunoSEQ multiplex PCR reads; one entry per CDR3 protein. Among hundreds of thousands of distinct CDR3 sequences, roughly 81% were seen once, and the ten largest hold over 0.09%. The multiple sclerosis controls, all treatment-naive patients, had relapsing-remitting disease that was stable or active. Through negative isolation, CD4+ and CD8+ T cells were obtained, while TEMRA cells were enriched using FACS.

The origin of this receptor is a human donor with multiple sclerosis. The rearrangement links TRBV25-1 to TRBJ2-5; D ambiguous. Material: CD8+ T cells from PBMCs. This CDR3 reads CASSDTWGQETQYF. CDR3 coding DNA: TGTGCCAGCAGTGATACGTGGGGACAAGAGACCCAGTACTTC. The whole variable domain, remainder taken from reference TRBV25-1 and TRBJ2-5, is EADIYQTPRYLVIGTGKKITLECSQTMGHDKMYWYQQDPGMELHLIHYSYGVNSTEKGDLSSESTVSRIRTEHFPLTLESARPSHTSQYLCASSDTWGQETQYFGPGTRLLVL.